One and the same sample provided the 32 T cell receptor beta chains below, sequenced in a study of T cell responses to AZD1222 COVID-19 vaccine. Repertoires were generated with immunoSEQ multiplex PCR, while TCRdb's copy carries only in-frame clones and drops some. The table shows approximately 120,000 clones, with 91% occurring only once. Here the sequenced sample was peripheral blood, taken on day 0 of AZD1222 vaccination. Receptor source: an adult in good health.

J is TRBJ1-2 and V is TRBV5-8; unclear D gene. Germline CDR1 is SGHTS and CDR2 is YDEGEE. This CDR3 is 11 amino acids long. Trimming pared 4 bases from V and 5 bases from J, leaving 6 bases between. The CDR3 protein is CASSQGYGYTF. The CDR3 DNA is TGTGCCAGCAGCCAAGGGTATGGCTACACCTTC.

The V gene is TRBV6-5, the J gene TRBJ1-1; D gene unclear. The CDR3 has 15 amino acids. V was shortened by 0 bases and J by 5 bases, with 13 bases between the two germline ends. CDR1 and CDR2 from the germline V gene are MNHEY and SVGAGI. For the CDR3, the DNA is TGTGCCAGCAGTTACTCGTTTAGCAGAGAGACTGAAGCTTTCTTT. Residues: CASSYSFSRETEAFF.

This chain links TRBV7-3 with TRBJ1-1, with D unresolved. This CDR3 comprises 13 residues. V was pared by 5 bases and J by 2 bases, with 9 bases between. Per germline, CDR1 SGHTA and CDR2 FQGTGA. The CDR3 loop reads CASSVDGNTEAFF. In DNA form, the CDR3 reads TGTGCCAGCAGCGTGGACGGAAACACTGAAGCTTTCTTT.

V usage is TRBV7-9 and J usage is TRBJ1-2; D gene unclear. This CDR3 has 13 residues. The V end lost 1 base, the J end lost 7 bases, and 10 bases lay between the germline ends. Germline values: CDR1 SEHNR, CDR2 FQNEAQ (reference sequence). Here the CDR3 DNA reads TGTGCCAGCAGCTTAGGCGGGTCGCGTGGCTACACCTTC. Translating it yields CASSLGGSRGYTF. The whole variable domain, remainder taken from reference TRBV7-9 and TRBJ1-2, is DTGVSQNPRHKITKRGQNVTFRCDPISEHNRLYWYRQTLGQGPEFLTYFQNEAQLEKSRLLSDRFSAERPKGSFSTLEIQRTEQGDSAMYLCASSLGGSRGYTFGSGTRLTVV.

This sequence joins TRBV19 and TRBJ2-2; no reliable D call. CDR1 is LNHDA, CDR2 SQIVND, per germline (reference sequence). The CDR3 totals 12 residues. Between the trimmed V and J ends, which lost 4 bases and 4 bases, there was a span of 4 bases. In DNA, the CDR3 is TGTGCCAGTAGTACAGTCACCGGGGAGCTGTTTTTT. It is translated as CASSTVTGELFF. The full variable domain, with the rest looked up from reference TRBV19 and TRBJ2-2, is DGGITQSPKYLFRKEGQNVTLSCEQNLNHDAMYWYRQDPGQGLRLIYYSQIVNDFQKGDIAEGYSVSREKKESFPLTVTSAQKNPTAFYLCASSTVTGELFFGEGSRLTVL.

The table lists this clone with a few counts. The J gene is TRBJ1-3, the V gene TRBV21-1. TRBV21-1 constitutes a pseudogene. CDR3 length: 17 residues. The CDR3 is CASSKLSSSSSGNTIYF. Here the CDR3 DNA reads TGTGCCAGCAGCAAACTTAGTTCGTCGAGCTCTGGAAACACCATATATTTT.

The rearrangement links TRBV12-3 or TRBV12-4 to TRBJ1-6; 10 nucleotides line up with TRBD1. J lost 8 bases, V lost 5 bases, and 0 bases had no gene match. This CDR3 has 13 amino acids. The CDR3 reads CASSGQGDSPLHF. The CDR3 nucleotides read TGTGCCAGCAGTGGACAGGGGGATTCACCCCTCCACTTT.

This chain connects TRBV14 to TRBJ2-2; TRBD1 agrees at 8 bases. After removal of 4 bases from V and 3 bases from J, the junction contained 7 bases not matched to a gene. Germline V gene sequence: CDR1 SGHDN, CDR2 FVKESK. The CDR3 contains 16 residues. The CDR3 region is CASSLLRDRHTGELFF. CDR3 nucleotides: TGTGCCAGCAGCCTACTCCGGGACAGGCACACCGGGGAGCTGTTTTTT.

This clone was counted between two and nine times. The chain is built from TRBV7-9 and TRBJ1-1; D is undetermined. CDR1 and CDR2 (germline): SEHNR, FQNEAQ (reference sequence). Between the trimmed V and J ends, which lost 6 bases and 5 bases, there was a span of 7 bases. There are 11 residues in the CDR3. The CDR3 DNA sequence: TGTGCCAGCAGAGATCAAACTGAAGCTTTCTTT. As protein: CASRDQTEAFF.

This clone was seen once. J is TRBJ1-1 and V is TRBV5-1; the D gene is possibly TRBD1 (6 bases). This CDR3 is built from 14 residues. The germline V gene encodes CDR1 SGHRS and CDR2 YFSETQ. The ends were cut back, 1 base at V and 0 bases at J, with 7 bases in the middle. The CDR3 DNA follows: TGCGCCAGCAGCTTGACAGGGATGAACACTGAAGCTTTCTTT. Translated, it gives CASSLTGMNTEAFF. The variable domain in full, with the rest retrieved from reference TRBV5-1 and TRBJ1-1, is KAGVTQTPRYLIKTRGQQVTLSCSPISGHRSVSWYQQTPGQGLQFLFEYFSETQRNKGNFPGRFSGRQFSNSRSEMNVSTLELGDSALYLCASSLTGMNTEAFFGQGTRLTVV.

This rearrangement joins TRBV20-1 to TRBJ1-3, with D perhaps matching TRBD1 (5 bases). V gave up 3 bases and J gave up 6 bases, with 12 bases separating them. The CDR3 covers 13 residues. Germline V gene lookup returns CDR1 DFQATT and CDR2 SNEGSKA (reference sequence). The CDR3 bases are TGCAGTGCTAGTGGGGGGAATGAAAACACCATATATTTT. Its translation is CSASGGNENTIYF.

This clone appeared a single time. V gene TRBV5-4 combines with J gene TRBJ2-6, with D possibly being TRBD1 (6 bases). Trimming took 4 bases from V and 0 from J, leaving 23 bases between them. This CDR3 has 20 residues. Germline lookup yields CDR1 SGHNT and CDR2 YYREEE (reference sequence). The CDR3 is CASSPAAVGQYYSGANVLTF. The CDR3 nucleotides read TGTGCCAGCAGCCCCGCCGCGGTCGGACAGTACTACTCTGGGGCCAACGTCCTGACTTTC.

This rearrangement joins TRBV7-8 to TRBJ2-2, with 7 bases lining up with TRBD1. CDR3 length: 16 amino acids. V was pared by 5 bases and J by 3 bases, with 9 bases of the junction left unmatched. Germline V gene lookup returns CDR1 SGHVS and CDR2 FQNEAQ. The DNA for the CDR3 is TGTGCCAGCAGCCGGAGACAGGGTGCCGACACCGGGGAGCTGTTTTTT. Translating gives CASSRRQGADTGELFF.

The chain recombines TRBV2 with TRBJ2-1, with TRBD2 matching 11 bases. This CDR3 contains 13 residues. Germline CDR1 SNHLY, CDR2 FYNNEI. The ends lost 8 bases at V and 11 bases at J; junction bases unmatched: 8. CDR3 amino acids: CASGDRLAGKQFF. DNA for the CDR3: TGTGCCAGCGGAGACAGACTAGCGGGAAAGCAGTTCTTC.

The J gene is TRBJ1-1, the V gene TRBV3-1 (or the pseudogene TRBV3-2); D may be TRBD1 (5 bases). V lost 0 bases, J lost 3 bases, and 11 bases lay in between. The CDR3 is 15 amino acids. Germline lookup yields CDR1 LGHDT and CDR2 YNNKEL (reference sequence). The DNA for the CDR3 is TGTGCCAGCAGCCAAGATGGATCGGGGGACACTGAAGCTTTCTTT. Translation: CASSQDGSGDTEAFF.

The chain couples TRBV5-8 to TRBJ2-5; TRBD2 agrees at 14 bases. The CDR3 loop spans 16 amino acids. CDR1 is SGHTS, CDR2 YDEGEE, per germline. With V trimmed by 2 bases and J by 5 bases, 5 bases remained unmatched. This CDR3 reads CASSFGTSGGWETQYF. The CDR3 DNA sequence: TGTGCCAGCAGCTTCGGGACTAGCGGGGGATGGGAGACCCAGTACTTC. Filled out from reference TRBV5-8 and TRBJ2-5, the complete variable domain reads EAGVTQSPTHLIKTRGQQATLRCSPISGHTSVYWYQQALGLGLQFLLWYDEGEERNRGNFPPRFSGRQFPNYSSELNVNALELEDSALYLCASSFGTSGGWETQYFGPGTRLLVL.

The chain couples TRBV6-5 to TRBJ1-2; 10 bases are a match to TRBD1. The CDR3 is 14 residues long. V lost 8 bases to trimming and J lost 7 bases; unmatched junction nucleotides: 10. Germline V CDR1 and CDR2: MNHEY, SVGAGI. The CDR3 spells CASSLGQGEAGYTF. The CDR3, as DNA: TGTGCCAGCTCCCTAGGACAGGGGGAGGCTGGCTACACCTTC.

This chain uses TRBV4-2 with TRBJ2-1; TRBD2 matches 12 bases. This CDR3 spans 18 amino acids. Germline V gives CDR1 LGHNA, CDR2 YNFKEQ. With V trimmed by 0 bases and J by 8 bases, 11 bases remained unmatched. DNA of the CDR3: TGTGCCAGCAGCCAAGAATCGACGGCTAGCGGGAGGGGGGATGAGCAGTTCTTC. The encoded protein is CASSQESTASGRGDEQFF.

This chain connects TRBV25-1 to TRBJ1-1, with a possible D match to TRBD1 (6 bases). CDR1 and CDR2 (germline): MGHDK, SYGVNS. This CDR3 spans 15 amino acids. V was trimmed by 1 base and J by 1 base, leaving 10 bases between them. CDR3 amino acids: CASSELGRGNTEAFF. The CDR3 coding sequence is TGTGCCAGCAGTGAATTGGGCAGGGGGAACACTGAAGCTTTCTTT. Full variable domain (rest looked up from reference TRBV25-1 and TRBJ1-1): EADIYQTPRYLVIGTGKKITLECSQTMGHDKMYWYQQDPGMELHLIHYSYGVNSTEKGDLSSESTVSRIRTEHFPLTLESARPSHTSQYLCASSELGRGNTEAFFGQGTRLTVV.

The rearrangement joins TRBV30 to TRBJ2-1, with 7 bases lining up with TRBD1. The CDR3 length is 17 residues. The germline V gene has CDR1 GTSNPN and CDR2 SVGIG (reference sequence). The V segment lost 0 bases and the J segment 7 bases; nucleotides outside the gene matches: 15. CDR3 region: CAWSVPGWAQGENEQFF. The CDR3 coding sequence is TGTGCCTGGAGTGTACCCGGTTGGGCCCAGGGGGAAAATGAGCAGTTCTTC. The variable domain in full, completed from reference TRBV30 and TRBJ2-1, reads SQTIHQWPATLVQPVGSPLSLECTVEGTSNPNLYWYRQAAGRGLQLLFYSVGIGQISSEVPQNLSASRPQDRQFILSSKKLLLSDSGFYLCAWSVPGWAQGENEQFFGPGTRLTVL.

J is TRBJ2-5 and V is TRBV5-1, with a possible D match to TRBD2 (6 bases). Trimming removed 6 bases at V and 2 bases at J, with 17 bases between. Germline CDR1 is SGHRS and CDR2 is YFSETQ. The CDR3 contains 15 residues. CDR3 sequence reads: CASTRGGIGQETQYF. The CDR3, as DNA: TGCGCCAGCACCCGAGGAGGGATCGGGCAAGAGACCCAGTACTTC. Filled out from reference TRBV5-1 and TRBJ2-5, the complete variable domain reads KAGVTQTPRYLIKTRGQQVTLSCSPISGHRSVSWYQQTPGQGLQFLFEYFSETQRNKGNFPGRFSGRQFSNSRSEMNVSTLELGDSALYLCASTRGGIGQETQYFGPGTRLLVL.

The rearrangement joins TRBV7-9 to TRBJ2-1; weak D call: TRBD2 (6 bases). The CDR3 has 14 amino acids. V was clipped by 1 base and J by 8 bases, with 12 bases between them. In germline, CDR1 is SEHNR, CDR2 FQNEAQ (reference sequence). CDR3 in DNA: TGTGCCAGCAGCTTAGTCGGGAGTTTCCATGAGCAGTTCTTC. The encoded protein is CASSLVGSFHEQFF.

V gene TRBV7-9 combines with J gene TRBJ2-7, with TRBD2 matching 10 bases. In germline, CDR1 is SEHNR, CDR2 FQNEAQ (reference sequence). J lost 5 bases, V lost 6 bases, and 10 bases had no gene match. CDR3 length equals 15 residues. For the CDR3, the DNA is TGTGCCAGCAGGCCGCTGAGCGGGAGGGCCGACGAGCAGTACTTC. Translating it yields CASRPLSGRADEQYF.

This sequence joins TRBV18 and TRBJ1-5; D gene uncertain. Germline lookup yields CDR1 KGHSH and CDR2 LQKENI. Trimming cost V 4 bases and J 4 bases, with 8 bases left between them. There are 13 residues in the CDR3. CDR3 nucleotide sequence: TGTGCCAGCTCACAGGGTGAAAATCAGCCCCAGCATTTT. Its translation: CASSQGENQPQHF.

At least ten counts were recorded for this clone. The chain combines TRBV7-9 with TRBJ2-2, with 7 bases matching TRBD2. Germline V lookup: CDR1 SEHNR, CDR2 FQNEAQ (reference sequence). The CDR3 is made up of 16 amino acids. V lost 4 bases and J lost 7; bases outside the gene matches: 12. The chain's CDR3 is CASSSPWGGKNGELFF. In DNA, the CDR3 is TGTGCCAGCAGCTCCCCCTGGGGGGGAAAGAACGGGGAGCTGTTTTTT.

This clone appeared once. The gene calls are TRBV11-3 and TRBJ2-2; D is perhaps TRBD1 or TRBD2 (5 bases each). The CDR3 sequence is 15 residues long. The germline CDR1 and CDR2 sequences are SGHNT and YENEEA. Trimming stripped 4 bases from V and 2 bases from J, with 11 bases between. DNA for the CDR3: TGTGCCAGCAGCTCCGGGACCGTAAACACCGGGGAGCTGTTTTTT. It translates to CASSSGTVNTGELFF. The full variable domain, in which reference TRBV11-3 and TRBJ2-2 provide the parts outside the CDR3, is EAGVVQSPRYKIIEKKQPVAFWCNPISGHNTLYWYLQNLGQGPELLIRYENEEAVDDSQLPKDRFSAERLKGVDSTLKIQPAELGDSAVYLCASSSGTVNTGELFFGEGSRLTVL.

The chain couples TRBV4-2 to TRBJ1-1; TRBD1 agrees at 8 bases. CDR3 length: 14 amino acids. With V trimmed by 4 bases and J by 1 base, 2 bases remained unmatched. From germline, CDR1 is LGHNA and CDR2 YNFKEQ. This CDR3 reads CASSPGTGNTEAFF. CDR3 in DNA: TGTGCCAGCAGCCCAGGGACAGGGAACACTGAAGCTTTCTTT.

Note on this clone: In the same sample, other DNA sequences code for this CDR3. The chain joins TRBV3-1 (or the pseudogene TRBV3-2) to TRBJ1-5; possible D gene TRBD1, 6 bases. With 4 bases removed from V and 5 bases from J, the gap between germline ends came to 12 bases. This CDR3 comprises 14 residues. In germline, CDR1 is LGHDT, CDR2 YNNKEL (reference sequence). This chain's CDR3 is CASSPSGGDQPQHF. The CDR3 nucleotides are TGTGCCAGCAGCCCGTCGGGGGGCGATCAGCCCCAGCATTTT.

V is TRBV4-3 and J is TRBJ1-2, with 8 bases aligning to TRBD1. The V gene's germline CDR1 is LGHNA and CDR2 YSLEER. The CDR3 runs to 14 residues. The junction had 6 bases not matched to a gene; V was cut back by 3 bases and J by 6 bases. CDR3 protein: CASSQDRESHGYTF. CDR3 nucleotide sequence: TGCGCCAGCAGCCAGGACAGGGAGTCCCATGGCTACACCTTC.

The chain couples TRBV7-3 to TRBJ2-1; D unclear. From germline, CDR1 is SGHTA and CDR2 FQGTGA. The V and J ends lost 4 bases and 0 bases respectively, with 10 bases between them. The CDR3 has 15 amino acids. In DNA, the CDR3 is TGTGCCAGCAGCTCTACAAGGAGCTCCTACAATGAGCAGTTCTTC. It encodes CASSSTRSSYNEQFF.

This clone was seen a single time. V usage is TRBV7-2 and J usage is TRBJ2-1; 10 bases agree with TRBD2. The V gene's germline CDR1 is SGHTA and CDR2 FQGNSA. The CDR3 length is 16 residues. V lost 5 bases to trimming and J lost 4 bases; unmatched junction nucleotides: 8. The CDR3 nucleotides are TGTGCCAGCAGCCACGCTGCTAGCGGGAGTTACAATGAGCAGTTCTTC. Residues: CASSHAASGSYNEQFF.

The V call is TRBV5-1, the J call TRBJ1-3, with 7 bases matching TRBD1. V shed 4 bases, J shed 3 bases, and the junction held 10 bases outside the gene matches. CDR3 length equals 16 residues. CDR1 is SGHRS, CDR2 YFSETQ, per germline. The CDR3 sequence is CASSLVGTEYGNTIYF. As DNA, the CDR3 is TGCGCCAGCAGCCTCGTTGGGACAGAATATGGAAACACCATATATTTT. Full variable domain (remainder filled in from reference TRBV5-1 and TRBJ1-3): KAGVTQTPRYLIKTRGQQVTLSCSPISGHRSVSWYQQTPGQGLQFLFEYFSETQRNKGNFPGRFSGRQFSNSRSEMNVSTLELGDSALYLCASSLVGTEYGNTIYFGEGSWLTVV.